This TCR beta chain originates from a study of blood T cell repertoires in COVID-19. As for the study in general: The analysed material was cDNA or gDNA that came from T cells, B-cell-depleted T cells, or PBMCs.

Libraries were prepared by immunoSEQ multiplex PCR; TCRdb keeps only in-frame clonotypes and omits some of them. There are some 300,000 clones in the sample; around 90% occur only once, and around 0.96% lies in the top ten. Trimming left V 4 bases short and J 4 bases short, with 9 bases between. From germline, CDR1 is SGHRS and CDR2 YFSETQ. The CDR3 totals 13 residues. The sequence came from a woman in her forties with COVID-19, enrolled during active disease. The J gene is TRBJ1-3, the V gene TRBV5-1; no reliable D call. Source material: peripheral blood. The CDR3 region is CASSLTPGNTIYF. The DNA of the CDR3 is TGCGCCAGCAGCCTTACACCCGGAAACACCATATATTTT.